These T cell receptor beta chains were read from a single sample in a study of type 1 regulatory T cells. Their recognized antigens are unknown. TCRdb reanalysed the reads using MiXCR and keeps one entry per CDR3 protein. The sample shows about 68,000 distinct CDR3 sequences, nearly 65% of them seen only once. Sequenced: cultured T cells, either the whole culture or a sorted T cell fraction (not recorded which). These receptors all stem from a human donor in good health. Both conserved end residues are part of each CDR3. A D gene is named only where the DNA matches it firmly. Only some rows state a clone size, as once, few, many or a class for expanded clones.

D	J	V	size	CDR3	DNA
-	TRBJ2-1	TRBV27	-	CASSLMRGSYNEQFF	TGTGCCAGCAGTTTAATGCGAGGCTCCTACAATGAGCAGTTCTTC
-	TRBJ2-3	TRBV20-1	once	CSARDYGGRTDTQYF	TGCAGTGCTAGAGATTATGGGGGACGCACAGATACGCAGTATTTT
TRBD2	TRBJ2-7	TRBV7-6	-	CASSFAPLAAYEQYF	TGTGCCAGCAGCTTCGCCCCGCTAGCGGCTTACGAGCAGTACTTC
-	TRBJ2-7	TRBV19	-	CASSGSLYEQYF	TGTGCCAGTAGCGGGAGTCTGTACGAGCAGTACTTC
-	TRBJ2-5	TRBV5-1	few	CASSRGNSQETQYF	TGCGCCAGCAGCCGCGGGAATTCCCAAGAGACCCAGTACTTC
TRBD1	TRBJ2-1	TRBV4-3	once	CASGRGHSGSNEQFF	TGCGCCAGCGGCAGGGGGCACTCGGGCAGCAATGAGCAGTTCTTC
-	TRBJ2-1	TRBV4-3	-	CASSQDSGGPPYNEQFF	TGCGCCAGCAGCCAAGATTCCGGCGGACCACCCTACAATGAGCAGTTCTTC
TRBD1	TRBJ2-7	TRBV20-1	-	CSAPGQSSYEQYF	TGCAGTGCTCCGGGACAGAGCTCCTACGAGCAGTACTTC
-	TRBJ1-1	TRBV30	-	CAWSATGGGAFF	TGTGCCTGGAGTGCCACCGGCGGGGGAGCTTTCTTT
TRBD2	TRBJ2-3	TRBV5-1	few	CASSWGTSGNTDTQYF	TGCGCCAGCAGCTGGGGGACTAGCGGAAACACAGATACGCAGTATTTT
-	TRBJ2-1	TRBV12-3/TRBV12-4	once	CASSSYRAEIYEQFF	TGTGCCAGCAGCTCTTACCGGGCTGAAATCTATGAGCAGTTCTTC
TRBD2	TRBJ2-3	TRBV27	few	CASSARLAGGTQYF	TGTGCCAGCAGTGCCCGACTAGCGGGCGGTACGCAGTATTTT
-	TRBJ2-5	TRBV6-4	few	CASSDGSSSQETQYF	TGTGCCAGCAGTGACGGGTCTAGCAGCCAAGAGACCCAGTACTTC
TRBD2	TRBJ2-1	TRBV9	-	CASSVAPAGGMEQFF	TGTGCCAGCAGCGTAGCTCCAGCGGGAGGGATGGAGCAGTTCTTC
-	TRBJ2-3	TRBV24-1	-	CATSDRDGLTDTQYF	TGTGCCACCAGTGATCGGGACGGCTTGACGGATACGCAGTATTTT
TRBD2	TRBJ2-7	TRBV28	-	CASQTSGTYEQYF	TGTGCCAGTCAGACTAGCGGGACGTACGAGCAGTACTTC
TRBD2	TRBJ2-3	TRBV20-1	-	CSAIPSGSGLGTQYF	TGCAGTGCTATACCCAGCGGGAGTGGGTTGGGTACGCAGTATTTT
-	TRBJ1-4	TRBV7-8	-	CASSLLSTYEKLFF	TGTGCCAGCAGCTTATTATCTACCTATGAAAAACTGTTTTTT
TRBD2	TRBJ2-3	TRBV10-2	-	CASTEAGGPGNTQYF	TGCGCCAGCACTGAAGCGGGAGGGCCGGGAAATACGCAGTATTTT
-	TRBJ2-1	TRBV10-3	-	CAISGTIGDEQFF	TGTGCCATCAGTGGTACTATCGGCGATGAGCAGTTCTTC
-	TRBJ1-5	TRBV27	few	CASSEQGGNQPQHF	TGTGCCAGCAGTGAACAGGGCGGCAATCAGCCCCAGCATTTT
TRBD1	TRBJ2-7	TRBV15	once	CATSRVRQGNGNGQYF	TGTGCCACCAGCAGAGTAAGACAGGGGAATGGTAACGGGCAGTACTTC
-	TRBJ2-7	TRBV6-6	few	CASSYSRGPYEQYF	TGTGCCAGCAGTTACTCTCGGGGGCCCTACGAGCAGTACTTC
TRBD2	TRBJ2-7	TRBV7-2	few	CASSLDGRNYEQYF	TGTGCCAGCAGCTTAGACGGGAGGAACTACGAGCAGTACTTC
-	TRBJ1-5	TRBV2	-	CASSDSVGNQPQHF	TGTGCCAGCAGTGATTCAGTTGGCAATCAGCCCCAGCATTTT
-	TRBJ2-1	TRBV3-1	few	CASSQVTGIEQFF	TGTGCCAGCAGCCAAGTTACGGGAATTGAGCAGTTCTTC
TRBD2	TRBJ2-3	TRBV7-9	-	CASSPSGRDTQYF	TGTGCCAGCAGCCCAAGCGGGAGAGATACGCAGTATTTT
-	TRBJ2-5	TRBV19	-	CASSFSRLQETQYF	TGTGCCAGTAGTTTTAGTAGGCTACAAGAGACCCAGTACTTC
TRBD1	TRBJ1-2	TRBV10-2	-	CASSRQGDYGYTF	TGCGCCAGCAGTCGGCAGGGGGACTATGGCTACACCTTC